This T cell receptor (beta chain) is from a study of T cell responses to AZD1222 COVID-19 vaccine. The table came from immunoSEQ multiplex PCR; TCRdb's copy has only in-frame clones and leaves some out. This sample has 130,000 or so clones; 93% occur once, and the top ten carry 5% to 7%. The CDR3 totals 16 residues. CDR1 and CDR2 (germline): DFQATT, SNEGSKA (reference sequence). The V segment lost 3 bases and the J segment 4 bases; nucleotides outside the gene matches: 10. The receptor was derived from an adult in good health. This chain links TRBV20-1 with TRBJ2-3, with 10 bases fitting TRBD2. The sample in question was peripheral blood, obtained on day 0 of AZD1222 vaccination. CDR3 in amino acids: CSASNPSGSNSDTQYF. The CDR3 DNA reads as TGCAGTGCTAGTAACCCTAGCGGGAGCAATTCAGATACGCAGTATTTT.